These T cell receptor beta chains were read from a single sample in a study of blood T cell repertoires in COVID-19. TCRdb's copy holds only in-frame clones and misses some; the assay was immunoSEQ multiplex PCR. This table has roughly 60,000 clones, roughly 87% appearing once. Material for sequencing was peripheral blood. All receptors derive from a human donor with acute or convalescent COVID-19. The donor label of this sample is uncertain. Each CDR3 is given with its conserved first and last residue. Fields, in order: CDR3 DNA, CDR3 protein, clone size, V gene, J gene, CDR3 length, D gene. D genes are given only for firm matches. Only some rows state a clone size, as once, few, many or a class for expanded clones.

DNA: TGTGCCAGCTCACCATTTTCGGGGAATAGCAATCAGCCCCAGCATTTT; CDR3: CASSPFSGNSNQPQHF; size: few; V: TRBV18; J: TRBJ1-5; length: 16; D: .
DNA: TGTGCCAGCAGCCAACCCGGGACAGGGACTGCCGAGCAGTACTTC; CDR3: CASSQPGTGTAEQYF; size: .; V: TRBV11-1; J: TRBJ2-7; length: 15; D: TRBD1
DNA: TGTGCCAGCAGCCCGAGCGGGAGACGGACCGGGGAGCTGTTTTTT; CDR3: CASSPSGRRTGELFF; size: .; V: TRBV7-8; J: TRBJ2-2; length: 15; D: TRBD2
DNA: TGTGCCAGCAGCGCCTCCTTCAGGGACAGCTCTGGAAACACCATATATTTT; CDR3: CASSASFRDSSGNTIYF; size: .; V: TRBV9; J: TRBJ1-3; length: 17; D: TRBD1
DNA: TGTGCCATCACCCCGGACAGGGGGGGACACGAGCAGTACTTC; CDR3: CAITPDRGGHEQYF; size: .; V: TRBV10-3; J: TRBJ2-7; length: 14; D: TRBD1
DNA: TGCGCCAGCAGCTTGGGTCGCGACCGGGGGAGTGAGCAGTTCTTC; CDR3: CASSLGRDRGSEQFF; size: .; V: TRBV5-1; J: TRBJ2-1; length: 15; D: .
DNA: TGTGCCAGCAGCTTAGTTCTGAGCTCCTACGAGCAGTACTTC; CDR3: CASSLVLSSYEQYF; size: once; V: TRBV7-9; J: TRBJ2-7; length: 14; D: .
DNA: TGTGCCAGCAGTTCCCCTAGCGGGGGGGGCCGCACAGATACGCAGTATTTT; CDR3: CASSSPSGGGRTDTQYF; size: once; V: TRBV28; J: TRBJ2-3; length: 17; D: TRBD2
DNA: TGCGCCAGCAGTGAGTGGGGACAGGGAGCTGGAAACACCATATATTTT; CDR3: CASSEWGQGAGNTIYF; size: .; V: TRBV10-2; J: TRBJ1-3; length: 16; D: TRBD1
DNA: TGCGCCAGCAGCTTTACGGGGGAAGAGACCCAGTACTTC; CDR3: CASSFTGEETQYF; size: .; V: TRBV5-1; J: TRBJ2-5; length: 13; D: .
DNA: TGTGCCAGCTCTGAGGGGGCTATGGATTCACCCCTCCACTTT; CDR3: CASSEGAMDSPLHF; size: .; V: TRBV18; J: TRBJ1-6; length: 14; D: TRBD1
DNA: TGTGCCAGCAGCCAGATTGACAGGGCGGGTTCACCCCTCCACTTT; CDR3: CASSQIDRAGSPLHF; size: few; V: TRBV5-6; J: TRBJ1-6; length: 15; D: TRBD1
DNA: TGTGCCAGCAGTGAACAGGGGCCTCTCTACGAGCAGTACTTC; CDR3: CASSEQGPLYEQYF; size: .; V: TRBV2; J: TRBJ2-7; length: 14; D: .
DNA: TGTGCCAGCAGTCTGACTATAAATTTCCCAGATACGCAGTATTTT; CDR3: CASSLTINFPDTQYF; size: .; V: TRBV27; J: TRBJ2-3; length: 15; D: .
DNA: TGTGCCAGCAGTGTTTTAGCGGGTTTTACAGATACGCAGTATTTT; CDR3: CASSVLAGFTDTQYF; size: .; V: TRBV25-1; J: TRBJ2-3; length: 15; D: TRBD2
DNA: TGCGCCAGCAGCCAAGAATTCGCTAGCGGGGCTACCGGCATATTGGTGCAGTACTTC; CDR3: CASSQEFASGATGILVQYF; size: .; V: TRBV4-1; J: TRBJ2-7; length: 19; D: TRBD2
DNA: TGTGCCAGCAGCGTAGCCCAGCGGAGCTACAATGAGCAGTTCTTC; CDR3: CASSVAQRSYNEQFF; size: .; V: TRBV9; J: TRBJ2-1; length: 15; D: .
DNA: TGTGCCAGCAGTGACCCGAGCAGGCCGAACACCGGGGAGCTGTTTTTT; CDR3: CASSDPSRPNTGELFF; size: .; V: TRBV25-1; J: TRBJ2-2; length: 16; D: .
DNA: TGTGCCAGCAGCACTAGGTCGGAGAACACTGAAGCTTTCTTT; CDR3: CASSTRSENTEAFF; size: .; V: TRBV21-1; J: TRBJ1-1; length: 14; D: .
DNA: TGTGCCAGCAGCTTCGGGGACATAAGTTCACCCCTCCACTTT; CDR3: CASSFGDISSPLHF; size: few; V: TRBV7-8; J: TRBJ1-6; length: 14; D: .
DNA: TGTGCCAGTAGTATCCCAGGCCCTAACCAGGCTTTCTTT; CDR3: CASSIPGPNQAFF; size: .; V: TRBV19; J: TRBJ1-1; length: 13; D: .
DNA: TGTGCCAGCTCACCACGTACAGGGGACACTGAAGCTTTCTTT; CDR3: CASSPRTGDTEAFF; size: .; V: TRBV18; J: TRBJ1-1; length: 14; D: TRBD1
DNA: TGTGCCAGCAGCCAGGCACTAGCGGCCCAAGAGACCCAGTACTTC; CDR3: CASSQALAAQETQYF; size: few; V: TRBV3-1/TRBV3-2; J: TRBJ2-5; length: 15; D: TRBD2
DNA: TGTGCCAGCAGTTTTCTGTCAGGACAGGGAAGCTCCTATAATTCACCCCTCCACTTT; CDR3: CASSFLSGQGSSYNSPLHF; size: medium-sized; V: TRBV28; J: TRBJ1-6; length: 19; D: TRBD1
DNA: TGTGCCAGTAGTATAACAGGGTCCTACGAGCAGTACTTC; CDR3: CASSITGSYEQYF; size: .; V: TRBV19; J: TRBJ2-7; length: 13; D: .
DNA: TGTGCCAGCAGCCACAGGGCGGAGAGGCAGCCCCAGCATTTT; CDR3: CASSHRAERQPQHF; size: few; V: TRBV6-6; J: TRBJ1-5; length: 14; D: .
DNA: TGTGCCAGCAGCCAAGAAGCAGCGCTGAACACCGGGGAGCTGTTTTTT; CDR3: CASSQEAALNTGELFF; size: once; V: TRBV4-2; J: TRBJ2-2; length: 16; D: .
DNA: TGTGCCAGTAGCGAACCGGGACAGGGGGCGGGAGAGACCCAGTACTTC; CDR3: CASSEPGQGAGETQYF; size: .; V: TRBV19; J: TRBJ2-5; length: 16; D: TRBD1
DNA: TGTGCCAGCAGTGAGGTGGCAGGGGGCACTGAAGCTTTCTTT; CDR3: CASSEVAGGTEAFF; size: .; V: TRBV25-1; J: TRBJ1-1; length: 14; D: TRBD1
DNA: TGTGCCAGCAGCCGACGGGAGTCCTCAGATACGCAGTATTTT; CDR3: CASSRRESSDTQYF; size: few; V: TRBV3-1/TRBV3-2; J: TRBJ2-3; length: 14; D: .
DNA: TGTGCCAGCTCACCAGACGTGGGTCAGGGCCTTGGGGATGGCTACACCTTC; CDR3: CASSPDVGQGLGDGYTF; size: .; V: TRBV18; J: TRBJ1-2; length: 17; D: .
DNA: TGCGCCAGCAGTGAGACCGAGGGGGGGCCGACAGATACGCAGTATTTT; CDR3: CASSETEGGPTDTQYF; size: .; V: TRBV10-1; J: TRBJ2-3; length: 16; D: .
DNA: TGCGCCAGCAGCATCACCCCGGTAGCGGGGGTCGAGCAGTACTTC; CDR3: CASSITPVAGVEQYF; size: .; V: TRBV5-1; J: TRBJ2-7; length: 15; D: TRBD2
DNA: TGTGCCAGCAGCGCGGGGACCCACCCAGCCAAAAGCTCCTACAATGAGCAGTTCTTC; CDR3: CASSAGTHPAKSSYNEQFF; size: .; V: TRBV21-1; J: TRBJ2-1; length: 19; D: .
DNA: TGTGCCAGCAGCCAAGGCGACAGTACCTTTGGTGAAAAACTGTTTTTT; CDR3: CASSQGDSTFGEKLFF; size: once; V: TRBV14; J: TRBJ1-4; length: 16; D: .
DNA: TGTGCCAGCAGCCCGCTTTCCAGGACAGCCACTGAAGCTTTCTTT; CDR3: CASSPLSRTATEAFF; size: .; V: TRBV14; J: TRBJ1-1; length: 15; D: .